What follows is one T cell receptor beta chain and its context. Its specificity is unknown. CDR1 is DFQATT and CDR2 is SNEGSKA in the germline V gene (reference sequence). The germline V and J ends were trimmed by 5 bases and 7 bases, with 14 bases remaining between them. This CDR3 has 12 residues. The entry originates in a study of post-analysis software for immune sequencing data. Study conclusions and caveats: The five TRBV segments detected at higher frequency in patients than in controls included TRBV5-6, TRBV5-1 and TRBV20-1.

cDNA libraries of TCR beta carried unique molecular identifiers. TCRdb re-called the PCR reads through MiXCR, storing one row per CDR3 protein. Counted here are hundreds of thousands of distinct CDR3 sequences, about 27% occurring once; the ten biggest clones make up 0.5% to 0.6%. The sample taken for sequencing was blood. This chain joins TRBV20-1 and TRBJ1-1; tentatively, D is TRBD1 (5 bases). The clonotype originates from a girl aged 10-17 years with multiple sclerosis. The CDR3 here is CSAPPWGDEAFF. The DNA for the CDR3 is TGCAGTGCTCCGCCCTGGGGGGATGAAGCTTTCTTT.